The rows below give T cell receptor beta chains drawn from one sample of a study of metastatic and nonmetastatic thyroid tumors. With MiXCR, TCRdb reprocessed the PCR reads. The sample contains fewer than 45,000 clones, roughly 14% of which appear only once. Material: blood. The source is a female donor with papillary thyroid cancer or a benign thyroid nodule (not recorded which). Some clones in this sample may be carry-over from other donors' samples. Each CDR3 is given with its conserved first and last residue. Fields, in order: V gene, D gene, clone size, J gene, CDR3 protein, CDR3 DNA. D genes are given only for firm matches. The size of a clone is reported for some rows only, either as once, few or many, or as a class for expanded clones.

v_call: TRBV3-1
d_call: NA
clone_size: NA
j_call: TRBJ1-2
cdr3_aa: CASSQLTRLYGYTF
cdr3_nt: TGTGCAAGCAGCCAACTGACAAGGCTCTATGGCTACACCTTC

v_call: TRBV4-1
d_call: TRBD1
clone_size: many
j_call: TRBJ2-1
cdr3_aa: CASSQDAGQGISEQFF
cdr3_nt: TGCGCCAGCAGCCAAGATGCGGGACAGGGAATAAGTGAGCAGTTCTTC

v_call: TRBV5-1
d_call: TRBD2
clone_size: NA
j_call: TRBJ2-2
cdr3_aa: CASSLISGGRITGELFF
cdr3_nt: TGCGCCAGCAGCTTAATCTCGGGCGGGAGGATCACCGGGGAGCTGTTTTTT

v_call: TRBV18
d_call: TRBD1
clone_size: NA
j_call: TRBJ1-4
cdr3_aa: CASSPLDRGRTNEKLFF
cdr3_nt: TGTGCCAGCTCACCACTGGACAGGGGAAGAACTAATGAAAAACTGTTTTTT

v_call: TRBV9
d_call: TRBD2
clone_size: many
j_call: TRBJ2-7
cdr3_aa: CASSVAAGGPFYEQYF
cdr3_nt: TGTGCCAGCAGCGTAGCGGCGGGAGGGCCTTTCTACGAGCAGTACTTC

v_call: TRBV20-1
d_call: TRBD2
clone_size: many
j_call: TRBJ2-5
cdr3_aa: CSASASRTSWKTQYF
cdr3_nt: TGCAGTGCTTCAGCTTCTCGGACTAGTTGGAAGACCCAGTACTTC

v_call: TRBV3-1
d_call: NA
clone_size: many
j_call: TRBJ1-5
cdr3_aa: CASSPGTLQPQHF
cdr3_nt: TGTGCCAGCAGCCCAGGGACCCTTCAGCCCCAGCATTTT

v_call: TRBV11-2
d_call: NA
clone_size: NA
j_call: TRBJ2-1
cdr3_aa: CASSLGLGSYSEKFF
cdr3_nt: TGTGCCAGCAGCTTGGGATTGGGGTCCTACAGTGAGAAGTTCTTC

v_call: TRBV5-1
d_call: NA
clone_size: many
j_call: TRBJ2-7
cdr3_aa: CASRWGGTYEQYF
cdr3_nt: TGCGCCAGCAGGTGGGGTGGAACTTACGAGCAGTACTTC

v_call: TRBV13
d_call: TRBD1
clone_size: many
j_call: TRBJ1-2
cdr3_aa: CASSPTGDGYTF
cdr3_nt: TGTGCCAGCAGCCCGACAGGGGATGGCTACACCTTC

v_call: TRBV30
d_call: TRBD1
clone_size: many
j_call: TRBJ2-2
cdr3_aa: CARSSGGAGELFF
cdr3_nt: TGTGCCCGGAGTTCAGGGGGCGCTGGGGAGCTGTTTTTT

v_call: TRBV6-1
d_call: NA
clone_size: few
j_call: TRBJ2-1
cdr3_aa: CASSVTVSTYNEQFF
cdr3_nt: TGTGCCAGCAGTGTGACAGTGTCCACCTACAATGAGCAGTTCTTC

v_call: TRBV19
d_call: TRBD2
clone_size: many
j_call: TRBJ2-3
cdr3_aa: CASSFSGRAGTDTQYF
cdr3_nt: TGTGCCAGTAGTTTTAGCGGGAGGGCCGGCACAGATACGCAGTATTTT

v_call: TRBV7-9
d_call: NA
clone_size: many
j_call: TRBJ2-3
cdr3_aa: CASSLGTPGDTQYF
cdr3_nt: TGTGCCAGCAGCCTCGGGACTCCTGGGGATACGCAGTATTTT